This T cell receptor beta chain was found in a study of tumor-infiltrating lymphocytes in primary liver carcinoma. The CDR3 runs 13 residues. CDR1 is SGHAT and CDR2 is FQDESV in the germline V gene (reference sequence). Study outcomes and limitations: Among the pair types, tumor region pairs showed more overlap than tumor-adjacent and tumor-blood pairs.

Total RNA and DNA came together from 20-30 mg of bulk tissue without cell sorting. TCR beta cDNA was prepared out of around 460 ng total RNA by means of a constant-region primer. Amplification in three nested multiplex PCR rounds with slightly modified ARM-PCR gave rise to TCR beta libraries. For around 11 cycles apiece, the opening two PCR rounds ran with TRBV1-TRBV30 forward primers and a C-beta reverse primer. TCRdb re-called the multiplex PCR reads through MiXCR, storing one row per CDR3 protein. Seen here are 40,000 to 60,000 distinct CDR3 sequences, over 65% observed once, and the top ten hold about 25%. As concerns this clonotype: Its antigen remains unknown. One end of the junction fails to match germline, which may point to a read error.

Sample: liver tumor tissue from sampling region 3. Subset here: tumor region T3, left-lateral pole. This chain uses TRBV11-1 with TRBJ2-7, with D hard to call. This TCR was sampled from a man aged 35 to 55 with primary liver carcinoma and hepatitis B virus infection. CDR3 in amino acids: CTSSLRWPYEQYF. In DNA, the CDR3 is TGTACCAGCAGCTTAAGATGGCCCTACGAGCAATACTTC.